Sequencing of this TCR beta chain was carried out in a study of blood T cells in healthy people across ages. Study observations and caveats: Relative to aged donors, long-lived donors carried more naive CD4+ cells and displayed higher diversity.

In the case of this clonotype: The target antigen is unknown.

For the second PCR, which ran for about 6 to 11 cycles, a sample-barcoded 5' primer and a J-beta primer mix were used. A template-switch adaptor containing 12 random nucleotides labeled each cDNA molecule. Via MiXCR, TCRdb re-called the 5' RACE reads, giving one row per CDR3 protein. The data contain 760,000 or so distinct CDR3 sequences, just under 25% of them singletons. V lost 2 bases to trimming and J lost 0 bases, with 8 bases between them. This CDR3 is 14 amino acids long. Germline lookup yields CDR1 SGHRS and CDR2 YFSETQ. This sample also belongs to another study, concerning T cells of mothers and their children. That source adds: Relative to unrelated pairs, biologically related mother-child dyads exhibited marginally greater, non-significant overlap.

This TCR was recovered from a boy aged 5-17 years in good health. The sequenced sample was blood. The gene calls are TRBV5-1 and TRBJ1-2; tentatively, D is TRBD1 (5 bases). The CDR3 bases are TGCGCCAGCAGCTTCCAGGGAGCTAACTATGGCTACACCTTC. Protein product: CASSFQGANYGYTF.